The source of this TCR beta chain is a study of cytomegalovirus exposure and HLA in healthy donors. General study findings and limits: An analysis that came later showed most CMV-associated TCR beta chains appearing HLA-restricted.

A few counts support this clone. The antigen is undetermined. With 60 Vbeta and 13 Jbeta primers, the PCR was carried out. Here immunoSEQ multiplex PCR was the method, and the copy in TCRdb shows in-frame clones only, minus some. The sample includes some 120,000 clones, around 8.5% of them seen just once. The CDR3 extends over 13 amino acids. Deletions cut 2 bases from V and 4 bases from J, with 8 bases between. In germline, CDR1 is MDHEN, CDR2 SYDVKM. The chain links TRBV28 to TRBJ1-2, with a tentative D call TRBD1 (5 bases). Source material: PBMCs. This clonotype was sampled from a man between 35 and 55 years old in good health and CMV-seronegative. In DNA form, the CDR3 reads TGTGCCAGCAGTTTAGACAGAACCTATGGCTACACCTTC. The encoded protein is CASSLDRTYGYTF.